These 30 T cell receptor beta chains came from one sample sequenced in a study of cytomegalovirus exposure and HLA in healthy donors. Vbeta (60) and Jbeta (13) primers were used in the PCR. The protocol was immunoSEQ multiplex PCR, while the TCRdb copy is restricted to in-frame clones and leaves out a portion. The table lists 120,000 to 150,000 clones, over 75% of them singletons. Sample: PBMCs. These TCRs come from a woman in her twenties or thirties in good health and CMV-seronegative.

The CDR3 loop is CASSLPGGNEQFF. CDR3 DNA sequence: TGTGCCAGCAGCTTGCCGGGGGGCAATGAGCAGTTCTTC. The chain is built from TRBV11-3 and TRBJ2-1, with 7 bases that match TRBD2. The CDR3 extends over 13 amino acids. V lost 3 bases to trimming and J lost 6 bases; unmatched junction nucleotides: 2. Germline V CDR1 and CDR2: SGHNT, YENEEA.

The CDR3 reads CASSLRGRHEQFF. The CDR3 DNA follows: TGTGCCAGCAGCTTAAGGGGGCGCCATGAGCAGTTCTTC. The gene calls are TRBV13 and TRBJ2-1; 7 bases line up with TRBD1. CDR1 and CDR2 (germline): PRHDT, FYEKMQ (reference sequence). The junction had 3 bases not matched to a gene; V was cut back by 2 bases and J by 8 bases. This CDR3 has 13 residues.

V usage is TRBV11-2 and J usage is TRBJ1-2, with 9 bases lining up with TRBD1. This CDR3 region has 13 residues. V lost 5 bases and J lost 6; bases outside the gene matches: 4. Per the germline V gene, CDR1 is SGHAT and CDR2 is FQNNGV. DNA of the CDR3: TGTGCCAGCAGCCGGGACAGGGACGATGGCTACACCTTC. It codes for CASSRDRDDGYTF.

This chain uses TRBV30 with TRBJ2-2, with D tentatively TRBD1 (6 bases). CDR1 is GTSNPN and CDR2 is SVGIG in the germline V gene (reference sequence). The CDR3 runs to 16 residues. Trimming took 3 bases from V and 3 from J, leaving 17 bases between them. The CDR3 protein is CAWSRRQVRHTGELFF. The CDR3 DNA reads TGTGCCTGGAGCCGTCGACAGGTTAGGCACACCGGGGAGCTGTTTTTT.

The chain joins TRBV11-2 to TRBJ1-5, with D uncertain. This CDR3 comprises 14 residues. Trimming took 0 bases from V and 0 from J, leaving 3 bases between them. Germline lookup yields CDR1 SGHAT and CDR2 FQNNGV. The CDR3 reads CASSLDHSNQPQHF. Written as DNA, the CDR3 is TGTGCCAGCAGCTTAGATCATAGCAATCAGCCCCAGCATTTT.

J is TRBJ2-7 and V is TRBV5-1; TRBD2 matches 7 bases. The CDR3 extends over 17 amino acids. Germline assignment: CDR1 SGHRS and CDR2 YFSETQ. The ends lost 0 bases at V and 3 bases at J; junction bases unmatched: 12. The CDR3 bases are TGCGCCAGCAGCTTGGCTGAAGCCAGCCGGGGGGTCTACGAGCAGTACTTC. This translates into CASSLAEASRGVYEQYF.

Only one count was recorded for this clone. This chain uses TRBV6-5 with TRBJ2-1; perhaps TRBD2 as D (6 bases). The V and J ends lost 0 bases and 7 bases respectively, with 13 bases between them. The germline V gene encodes CDR1 MNHEY and CDR2 SVGAGI. This CDR3 has 15 amino acids. The CDR3 DNA reads as TGTGCCAGCAGTTACTCACGGGGGATCGGTAATGAGCAGTTCTTC. This translates into CASSYSRGIGNEQFF.

In this sample, this clone turned up once. The CDR3 region has the DNA TGTGCCAGCAGCTCGAGGACAGGGGGCCATGAGCAGTTCTTC. It is translated as CASSSRTGGHEQFF. The chain has TRBV5-4 and TRBJ2-1; TRBD1 matches 11 bases. The germline V gene encodes CDR1 SGHNT and CDR2 YYREEE (reference sequence). Trimming at V came to 3 bases and at J to 8 bases, leaving 4 bases not matched to a gene. CDR3 length: 14 residues.

The chain joins TRBV6-6 to TRBJ2-5; D is perhaps TRBD2 (5 bases). With 7 bases removed from V and 6 bases from J, the gap between germline ends came to 15 bases. CDR1 MNHNY and CDR2 SVGAGI come from the germline V gene (reference sequence). This CDR3 spans 13 amino acids. The CDR3 coding sequence is TGTGCCAGCACCCCGCCTTGGGAGAAGACCCAGTACTTC. Amino acid sequence: CASTPPWEKTQYF.

The V and J genes are TRBV5-1 and TRBJ1-4; TRBD1 is a possible D gene (6 bases). Germline V gives CDR1 SGHRS, CDR2 YFSETQ. This CDR3 has 16 amino acids. Between the trimmed V and J ends, which lost 0 bases and 7 bases, there was a span of 16 bases. CDR3 sequence: CASSLDTGKLTEKLFF. In DNA form, the CDR3 reads TGCGCCAGCAGCTTGGACACAGGGAAATTGACTGAAAAACTGTTTTTT.

In this sample, this clone turned up a few times. The sample holds other DNA sequences that translate to the same CDR3. This chain uses TRBV7-2 with TRBJ1-2; D uncertain. CDR3 length: 14 residues. Germline V lookup: CDR1 SGHTA, CDR2 FQGNSA. The V and J ends lost 5 bases and 2 bases respectively, with 12 bases between them. As DNA, the CDR3 is TGTGCCAGCAGCCCCGTGGCGGGGAACTATGGCTACACCTTC. Its protein product is CASSPVAGNYGYTF.

As for this clone: Sequence at one end of the junction differs from germline and may be a read error. The chain combines TRBV7-6 with TRBJ2-3, with TRBD1 matching 7 bases. CDR1 is SGHVS and CDR2 is FNYEAQ in the germline V gene. This CDR3 has 16 residues. The CDR3 protein is CAGSQNRGRGTDTQYF. CDR3 in DNA: TGTGCCGGCAGCCAAAACAGGGGTCGGGGCACAGATACGCAGTATTTT.

This clone came up once. The chain carries TRBV5-1 and TRBJ2-4, with 8 bases fitting TRBD1. V was pared by 7 bases and J by 6 bases, with 21 bases of the junction left unmatched. The CDR3 has 18 amino acids. Germline CDR1 reads SGHRS; CDR2 reads YFSETQ. CDR3 sequence (DNA): TGCGCCAGCGTCTATCCAGGGGGCGAGGTCCGGATTTTAAACATTCAGTACTTC. Translating gives CASVYPGGEVRILNIQYF.

The chain links TRBV27 to TRBJ2-1; maybe TRBD1 (5 bases). Germline V lookup: CDR1 MNHEY, CDR2 SMNVEV (reference sequence). The CDR3 spans 12 residues. Trimming removed 6 bases from V and 8 bases from J, with 11 bases in between. The CDR3 region has the DNA TGTGCCAGCAGAACGACAGTGTATGAGCAGTTCTTC. It codes for CASRTTVYEQFF.

This rearrangement joins TRBV5-8 to TRBJ2-6, with D possibly being TRBD2 (6 bases). Germline V lookup: CDR1 SGHTS, CDR2 YDEGEE. V was cut by 3 bases and J by 0 bases, with 13 bases left in between. The CDR3 runs 17 residues. The CDR3: CASSSGGGSSGANVLTF. The CDR3 nucleotides are TGTGCCAGCAGCTCCGGTGGGGGGAGCTCTGGGGCCAACGTCCTGACTTTC.

The J gene is TRBJ2-5, the V gene TRBV7-9; tentatively, D is TRBD2 (5 bases). CDR3 length: 14 amino acids. Per germline, CDR1 SEHNR and CDR2 FQNEAQ (reference sequence). The V end was cut by 2 bases, the J end by 4 bases, with 11 bases between. In DNA, the CDR3 is TGTGCCAGCAGCTTAAATTGGCTAGCAGAGACCCAGTACTTC. It codes for CASSLNWLAETQYF.

This clone was seen a single time. This chain links TRBV4-2 with TRBJ1-4; TRBD1 matches 7 bases. With V trimmed by 3 bases and J by 3 bases, 7 bases remained unmatched. This CDR3 has 16 residues. Germline V gene data show CDR1 as LGHNA and CDR2 as YNFKEQ. The CDR3 region is CASSHPQGGSNEKLFF. As DNA, the CDR3 is TGTGCCAGCAGCCATCCCCAGGGGGGATCTAATGAAAAACTGTTTTTT.

This clone has just a few counts. The chain recombines TRBV4-1 with TRBJ1-4; D is possibly TRBD1 (5 bases). Trimming took 2 bases from V and 7 from J, leaving 14 bases between them. Germline-derived CDR1 and CDR2 are MGHRA and YSYEKL. The CDR3 spans 15 residues. This chain's CDR3 is CASSQLDGGGEKLFF. The CDR3 nucleotides read TGCGCCAGCAGCCAACTCGATGGGGGGGGTGAAAAACTGTTTTTT.

This sequence joins TRBV27 and TRBJ2-2, with a possible D match to TRBD2 (6 bases). V was cut by 2 bases and J by 2 bases, with 21 bases left in between. The CDR3 sequence is 19 residues long. Germline values: CDR1 MNHEY, CDR2 SMNVEV (reference sequence). The DNA for the CDR3 is TGTGCCAGCAGTTTAGGAAGGTTGTACCGGGGGTCCAACACCGGGGAGCTGTTTTTT. It specifies CASSLGRLYRGSNTGELFF.

This clone appeared once. Germline and junction disagree at one end, which may indicate a read error. This rearrangement joins TRBV4-1 to TRBJ2-5; D is possibly TRBD2 (6 bases). The CDR3 is made up of 14 amino acids. Germline values: CDR1 MGHRA, CDR2 YSYEKL. The CDR3 region has the DNA TGCGCCAGCAGTCAAGAACACGGGGGAGAGACCCAGTACTTC. Its protein is CASSQEHGGETQYF.

The chain joins TRBV15 to TRBJ1-5; D remains unclear. V lost 0 bases to trimming and J lost 3 bases, with 6 bases between them. The CDR3 is made up of 14 amino acids. Germline V lookup: CDR1 LNHNV, CDR2 YYDKDF (reference sequence). In DNA form, the CDR3 reads TGTGCCACCAGCAGAGACCTATACAATCAGCCCCAGCATTTT. Its protein is CATSRDLYNQPQHF.

The V call is TRBV10-3, the J call TRBJ2-7; weak D call: TRBD2 (5 bases). CDR3 length: 13 residues. CDR1 is ENHRY and CDR2 is SYGVKD in the germline V gene. V gave up 4 bases and J gave up 7 bases, with 14 bases separating them. The CDR3: CAISGAGEGEQYF. In DNA form, the CDR3 reads TGTGCCATCAGTGGGGCCGGGGAAGGAGAGCAGTACTTC.

The chain recombines TRBV7-9 with TRBJ2-2; 10 bases line up with TRBD2. Trimming cost V 5 bases and J 1 base; bases outside gene matches: 7. The CDR3 is 17 amino acids. Germline CDR1 reads SEHNR; CDR2 reads FQNEAQ (reference sequence). The CDR3, as DNA: TGTGCCAGCAGCCGAAAGCTAGCGGGGGAGAACACCGGGGAGCTGTTTTTT. It encodes CASSRKLAGENTGELFF.

This clone was detected only once. The chain links TRBV19 to TRBJ1-2; D is possibly TRBD1 (6 bases). Trimming shortened V by 4 bases and J by 0 bases, and 18 bases separated the two germline ends. From germline, CDR1 is LNHDA and CDR2 SQIVND (reference sequence). The CDR3 runs to 17 residues. CDR3 in DNA: TGTGCCAGTAGTACTCAATCCACAGGGAGCACTAACTATGGCTACACCTTC. This codes for CASSTQSTGSTNYGYTF.

V and J are TRBV4-3 and TRBJ2-7; maybe TRBD2 (6 bases). Germline V gene data show CDR1 as LGHNA and CDR2 as YSLEER. Trimming shortened V by 4 bases and J by 2 bases, and 12 bases separated the two germline ends. This CDR3 is 14 amino acids long. The CDR3 coding sequence is TGCGCCAGCAGCCCGGGACTGGCAACCTACGAGCAGTACTTC. This sequence encodes CASSPGLATYEQYF.

The chain combines TRBV6-1 with TRBJ2-7; no reliable D call. CDR3 length: 12 amino acids. Germline-derived CDR1 and CDR2 are MNHNS and SASEGT. The V end lost 1 base, the J end lost 6 bases, and 7 bases lay between the germline ends. The CDR3 coding sequence is TGTGCCAGCAGTGAAGTTCTTCTCGAGCAGTACTTC. This codes for CASSEVLLEQYF.

V is TRBV5-1 and J is TRBJ1-2, with D maybe TRBD1 (5 bases). The CDR3 consists of 14 residues. CDR1 and CDR2 from the germline V gene are SGHRS and YFSETQ. The V end was cut by 2 bases, the J end by 4 bases, with 12 bases between. The CDR3 DNA reads as TGCGCCAGCAGCTTTACACAGGATTCCTATGGCTACACCTTC. Translated, it gives CASSFTQDSYGYTF.

This clone has more than one count but fewer than ten. The rearrangement uses TRBV4-3 and TRBJ1-4; D unclear. CDR3 size: 16 residues. V was cut by 0 bases and J by 4 bases, with 12 bases left in between. The germline CDR1 and CDR2 sequences are LGHNA and YSLEER. The CDR3 protein is CASSQEVVQVNEKLFF. The CDR3 nucleotides are TGCGCCAGCAGCCAAGAGGTAGTGCAGGTTAATGAAAAACTGTTTTTT.

In its sample, this clone was seen a few times. The CDR3 sequence: CASSLVPQLSSGRYNEQFF. The CDR3, as DNA: TGCGCCAGCAGCTTGGTTCCCCAACTGTCTAGCGGGAGATACAATGAGCAGTTCTTC. The V and J genes are TRBV5-1 and TRBJ2-1, with 10 bases matching TRBD2. Unmatched junction bases numbered 13, after V lost 0 bases and J lost 4 bases. CDR1 SGHRS and CDR2 YFSETQ come from the germline V gene. This CDR3 region has 19 residues.

CDR3 amino acids: CASSQDRGQGAEKLFF. The CDR3 nucleotides are TGTGCCAGCAGCCAAGATAGGGGACAGGGGGCTGAAAAACTGTTTTTT. V and J are TRBV4-2 and TRBJ1-4; TRBD1 matches 12 bases. V dropped 0 bases and J dropped 7; count of bases not matched to a gene: 3. The CDR3 sequence is 16 residues long. Germline values: CDR1 LGHNA, CDR2 YNFKEQ.